This record concerns one TCR beta chain sequence. Its specificity is unknown. These data belong to a study of blood T cells in healthy people across ages. Study results and limitations: More naive CD4+ cells and higher diversity were found in long-lived than in aged donors.

Unmatched junction bases numbered 13, after V lost 6 bases and J lost 4 bases. Germline V gene sequence: CDR1 DFQATT, CDR2 SNEGSKA (reference sequence). This CDR3 is built from 17 residues. Each sample yielded at least 7 million isolated PBMCs. Extraction yielded at least 6 micrograms of total RNA per sample. Primed by a sample-barcoded 5' primer and a J-beta primer mix, a second PCR proceeded for roughly 6 to 12 cycles. MiXCR was run by TCRdb on the 5' RACE reads, yielding one entry per CDR3 protein. The sample records around 900,000 distinct CDR3 sequences, under 30% being singletons. The rearrangement joins TRBV20-1 to TRBJ2-5; TRBD2 matches at 14 bases. The specimen sequenced was blood. This clonotype originated in a woman over 75 in good health. CDR3 region: CSAPPTSGGARGETQYF. CDR3 DNA sequence: TGCAGTGCCCCTCCGACTAGCGGGGGGGCCCGGGGAGAGACCCAGTACTTC.